These T cell receptor beta chains were read from a single sample in a study of CXCR3-negative and CXCR3-positive naive CD8 T cells. TCRdb re-analyzed the 5' RACE reads; it lists each CDR3 protein once, without DNA. Here the sample table reports some 120,000 distinct CDR3 sequences. Sequenced input: naive CXCR3+ CD8+ T cells from blood. These receptors were obtained from a human donor in good health. Some clones in this sample may be carry-over from other donors' samples. CDR3s include the opening cysteine and the closing phenylalanine or tryptophan.

cdr3_aa j_call v_call
CASSLTPGDANYGYTF TRBJ1-2 TRBV3-1
CASSSQAPGEAKNIQYF TRBJ2-4 TRBV7-9
CASSPTGGAPSGYTF TRBJ1-2 TRBV7-3
CASSHSPSSYNEQFF TRBJ2-1 TRBV4-1
CASSLEVSYEQYF TRBJ2-7 TRBV5-1
CASSDGYNEQFF TRBJ2-1 TRBV9
CASSTSTGGSLHF TRBJ1-6 TRBV19
CASSEGAGYGYTF TRBJ1-2 TRBV2
CASTPLPGQGADQPQHF TRBJ1-5 TRBV27
CATQQGAKNTGELFF TRBJ2-2 TRBV5-6
CASSLSGWGNTGELFF TRBJ2-2 TRBV7-9
CASSDPGTSVNEQFF TRBJ2-1 TRBV2
CASSYSLAGDVETQYF TRBJ2-5 TRBV6-5
CASSGDGASYEQYF TRBJ2-7 TRBV11-3
CSVTWGPTDTQYF TRBJ2-3 TRBV29-1
CASSLGDRGVNYGYTF TRBJ1-2 TRBV7-6
CASSPGLGSVNTEAFF TRBJ1-1 TRBV7-9
CSVEGILNTGELFF TRBJ2-2 TRBV29-1
CASKRQGTEAFF TRBJ1-1 TRBV28
CASRRLGYEQYF TRBJ2-7 TRBV6-5
CASSQGSDFWSGYTF TRBJ1-2 TRBV3-1
CASSTTGALGSEQFF TRBJ2-1 TRBV28
CASSFLAHTGELFF TRBJ2-2 TRBV12-3/TRBV12-4
CASSELQGVNTEAFF TRBJ1-1 TRBV5-1
CASSFLVMGNNNEQFF TRBJ2-1 TRBV5-1
CSHGLAGTDTQYF TRBJ2-3 TRBV29-1
CSARLTSYGSNEQFF TRBJ2-1 TRBV20-1
CASSLVVGTAQETQYF TRBJ2-5 TRBV28
CASSLEVVGAYEQYF TRBJ2-7 TRBV7-2
CASSIDRNSSYEQYF TRBJ2-7 TRBV19
CASSLDGPGLFSYNEQFF TRBJ2-1 TRBV7-6
CSVDLSTGNTEAFF TRBJ1-1 TRBV29-1
CASSLGLAVPEDEQFF TRBJ2-1 TRBV7-9
CSARPTTGLYEQYF TRBJ2-7 TRBV20-1
CDSSLAERKQYF TRBJ2-7 TRBV7-9
CASSQDRGTGGEKLFF TRBJ1-4 TRBV4-2
CASRPDNDEQFF TRBJ2-1 TRBV12-3/TRBV12-4
CASSHPGLAERQETQYF TRBJ2-5 TRBV3-1
CASSFLQLYEAFF TRBJ1-1 TRBV11-2
CASSYRAESYEQYF TRBJ2-7 TRBV6-5
CASSPEAGGPDTQYF TRBJ2-3 TRBV18
CASSQSPAVRITQYF TRBJ2-3 TRBV14
CASSSRAGSTDTQYF TRBJ2-3 TRBV28
CASNDGSSYEQYF TRBJ2-7 TRBV12-3/TRBV12-4
CAISLQGQGAEAFF TRBJ1-1 TRBV10-3
CASSLDFSYEQYF TRBJ2-7 TRBV5-1
CASTWTGYSNQPQHF TRBJ1-5 TRBV19
CSVEDLTSAYNEQFF TRBJ2-1 TRBV29-1
CASSPGAGDTQYF TRBJ2-3 TRBV11-2